The 17 T cell receptor beta chains reported below all come from one sample, sequenced in a study of cytomegalovirus exposure and HLA in healthy donors listed by TCRdb under 2017. The method was the immunoSEQ multiplex PCR assay. A mixture of 60 forward primers for TCR Vbeta segments and 13 reverse primers for TCR Jbeta segments was used in the multiplex PCR. TCRdb's version of the immuneACCESS table is confined to in-frame rearrangements and falls short of the full clone set. An unresolved V gene accounts for under half of the shortfall where checked; the remainder is of unknown origin. This sample comprises some 150,000 clones, roughly 76% of them detected only once. The ten largest make up 1.2% to 1.5% of the sample. The source material was PBMCs. These receptors came from a man aged 55 to 70 in good health and CMV-seronegative.

The V gene is TRBV19, the J gene TRBJ2-2; the match to TRBD1 covers 7 bases. CDR1 and CDR2 from the germline V gene are LNHDA and SQIVND (reference sequence). This CDR3 comprises 15 residues. With 3 bases clipped from V and 6 bases from J, the junction kept 7 bases outside the gene matches. The CDR3 DNA reads as TGTGCCAGTAGTATCGTTAAGGGGGCGGCCGGGGAGCTGTTTTTT. Translated: CASSIVKGAAGELFF.

This chain joins TRBV4-1 and TRBJ1-4; 10 positions agree with TRBD1. V shed 5 bases and J 1 base; nucleotides not matched to a gene: 7. The CDR3 contains 17 residues. Germline lookup yields CDR1 MGHRA and CDR2 YSYEKL. In DNA, the CDR3 is TGCGCCAGCAGCGTGGACAGGGGGGGCGGAACTAATGAAAAACTGTTTTTT. Its translation is CASSVDRGGGTNEKLFF.

This chain connects TRBV2 to TRBJ2-3; 10 bases line up with TRBD1. V was pared by 6 bases and J by 1 base, with 4 bases of the junction left unmatched. This CDR3 is built from 15 residues. The V gene's germline CDR1 is SNHLY and CDR2 FYNNEI. CDR3 protein: CASRRQGAGTDTQYF. CDR3 DNA sequence: TGTGCCAGCAGAAGACAGGGGGCGGGCACAGATACGCAGTATTTT.

The chain recombines TRBV5-4 with TRBJ2-1, with 11 bases lining up with TRBD1. CDR3 length: 16 residues. Germline assignment: CDR1 SGHNT and CDR2 YYREEE (reference sequence). Trimming at V came to 4 bases and at J to 5 bases, leaving 8 bases not matched to a gene. The CDR3 region has the DNA TGTGCCAGCAGCGGACAGGGGGCCCGTATAGACAATGAGCAGTTCTTC. It is translated as CASSGQGARIDNEQFF.

This chain's CDR3 is CASEGQGKNQPQHF. In DNA, the CDR3 is TGTGCCAGCGAGGGACAGGGCAAGAATCAGCCCCAGCATTTT. The chain is built from TRBV6-5 and TRBJ1-5, with 9 bases lining up with TRBD1. In germline, CDR1 is MNHEY, CDR2 SVGAGI. The trim removed 8 bases at V and 4 bases at J, leaving 6 bases unmatched. The CDR3 loop spans 14 amino acids.

This sequence joins TRBV5-4 and TRBJ2-7; 12 nucleotides agree with TRBD2. Germline trimming cut 4 bases from V and 4 bases from J; bases unmatched to any gene: 6. Germline V lookup: CDR1 SGHNT, CDR2 YYREEE (reference sequence). The CDR3 runs 15 residues. The CDR3 DNA follows: TGTGCCAGCAGCCTAGCGGGAGGGCGACGGTACGAGCAGTACTTC. Translated, it gives CASSLAGGRRYEQYF. Full variable domain (missing parts from reference TRBV5-4 and TRBJ2-7): ETGVTQSPTHLIKTRGQQVTLRCSSQSGHNTVSWYQQALGQGPQFIFQYYREEENGRGNFPPRFSGLQFPNYSSELNVNALELDDSALYLCASSLAGGRRYEQYFGPGTRLTVT.

This chain joins TRBV5-1 and TRBJ2-2, with 9 bases aligning to TRBD2. The V gene end was trimmed by 7 bases and the J gene end by 0 bases; junction bases not matched to a gene: 10. Germline lookup yields CDR1 SGHRS and CDR2 YFSETQ. The CDR3 covers 17 residues. The CDR3 is CASAGGLAVANTGELFF. The CDR3 DNA follows: TGCGCCAGCGCCGGGGGACTAGCTGTCGCGAACACCGGGGAGCTGTTTTTT.

CDR3 sequence: CASKRGTLTYNEQFF. CDR3 bases: TGTGCCAGCAAAAGGGGGACCCTAACCTACAATGAGCAGTTCTTC. This chain uses TRBV28 with TRBJ2-1, with D maybe TRBD1 (6 bases). The CDR3 loop spans 15 amino acids. V was shortened by 7 bases and J by 2 bases, with 15 bases between the two germline ends. Germline V gives CDR1 MDHEN, CDR2 SYDVKM.

This clone was found a few times. The chain uses TRBV7-3 and TRBJ2-1; D not certain. The CDR3 has 13 amino acids. The germline V gene encodes CDR1 SGHTA and CDR2 FQGTGA. V lost 5 bases to trimming and J lost 5 bases, with 10 bases between them. The CDR3 region has the DNA TGTGCCAGCAGCATAAGACATAACAATGAGCAGTTCTTC. This translates into CASSIRHNNEQFF.

The J gene is TRBJ2-6, the V gene TRBV7-2, with 13 nucleotides matching TRBD2. V lost 5 bases, J lost 0 bases, and 1 base stayed unmatched. This CDR3 region has 17 residues. The germline V gene has CDR1 SGHTA and CDR2 FQGNSA. The CDR3 reads CASSRTSGGSGANVLTF. The CDR3 DNA follows: TGTGCCAGCAGCCGGACTAGCGGGGGCTCTGGGGCCAACGTCCTGACTTTC.

This clone was picked up a small number of times. The genes are TRBV19 and TRBJ1-5; D remains unclear. The length of the CDR3 is 16 residues. Deletions cut 5 bases from V and 2 bases from J, with 16 bases between. The germline CDR1 and CDR2 sequences are LNHDA and SQIVND (reference sequence). CDR3 residues: CASSPPKGAGNQPQHF. Written as DNA, the CDR3 is TGTGCCAGTAGTCCCCCCAAGGGAGCGGGCAATCAGCCCCAGCATTTT. Full variable domain (remainder filled in from reference TRBV19 and TRBJ1-5): DGGITQSPKYLFRKEGQNVTLSCEQNLNHDAMYWYRQDPGQGLRLIYYSQIVNDFQKGDIAEGYSVSREKKESFPLTVTSAQKNPTAFYLCASSPPKGAGNQPQHFGDGTRLSIL.

V usage is TRBV27 and J usage is TRBJ2-1; 14 bases map to TRBD2. The CDR3 contains 19 residues. Germline V gives CDR1 MNHEY, CDR2 SMNVEV (reference sequence). Losses at the gene ends were 5 bases for V and 9 bases for J; bases not matched to a gene: 18. CDR3 sequence reads: CASSTWGVGGTSGSGEQFF. For the CDR3, the DNA is TGTGCCAGCAGTACCTGGGGAGTCGGCGGGACTAGCGGGAGCGGTGAGCAGTTCTTC.

The chain carries TRBV5-5 and TRBJ2-1, with D perhaps TRBD2 (5 bases). Per the germline V gene, CDR1 is SGHKS and CDR2 is YYEKEE (reference sequence). The CDR3 extends over 14 amino acids. Trimming left V 0 bases short and J 12 bases short, with 16 bases between. The CDR3 DNA sequence: TGTGCCAGCAGCTTGGGGATGGGAGAAGAGAGGCAGTTCTTC. Translation gives CASSLGMGEERQFF.

The chain is built from TRBV2 and TRBJ2-5; tentative D call: TRBD2 (5 bases). Trimming removed 4 bases from V and 7 bases from J, with 10 bases in between. This CDR3 has 12 amino acids. The germline CDR1 and CDR2 sequences are SNHLY and FYNNEI. The CDR3 here is CASSGGGGTQYF. The CDR3 coding sequence is TGTGCCAGCAGTGGCGGAGGAGGGACCCAGTACTTC.

This clone was counted a few times. The chain joins TRBV11-2 to TRBJ2-5, with D possibly TRBD2 on 5 matching bases. The DNA end lines up better with TRBJ2-7; the J call may be wrong. The CDR3 covers 18 residues. Germline lookup yields CDR1 SGHAT and CDR2 FQNNGV. The CDR3 here is CASSGTAPKRELIYEQYF. DNA of the CDR3: TGTGCCAGCAGCGGTACGGCACCCAAGAGGGAGTTAATCTACGAGCAGTACTTC.

V and J are TRBV19 and TRBJ1-2; 9 bases match TRBD1. CDR1 is LNHDA and CDR2 is SQIVND in the germline V gene (reference sequence). V dropped 6 bases and J dropped 3; count of bases not matched to a gene: 8. This CDR3 comprises 15 residues. Here the CDR3 reads CASRFPGQGYYGYTF. The CDR3 region has the DNA TGTGCCAGTAGATTCCCGGGACAGGGATACTATGGCTACACCTTC.

This clone was seen a single time. The chain employs TRBV6-1 and TRBJ1-5; D gene ambiguous. V was pared by 0 bases and J by 10 bases, with 7 bases between. The CDR3 sequence is 12 residues long. Germline V gene lookup returns CDR1 MNHNS and CDR2 SASEGT. The DNA of the CDR3 is TGTGCCAGCAGTGAAGCTCGGTTCCCCCAGCATTTT. Encoded protein: CASSEARFPQHF.